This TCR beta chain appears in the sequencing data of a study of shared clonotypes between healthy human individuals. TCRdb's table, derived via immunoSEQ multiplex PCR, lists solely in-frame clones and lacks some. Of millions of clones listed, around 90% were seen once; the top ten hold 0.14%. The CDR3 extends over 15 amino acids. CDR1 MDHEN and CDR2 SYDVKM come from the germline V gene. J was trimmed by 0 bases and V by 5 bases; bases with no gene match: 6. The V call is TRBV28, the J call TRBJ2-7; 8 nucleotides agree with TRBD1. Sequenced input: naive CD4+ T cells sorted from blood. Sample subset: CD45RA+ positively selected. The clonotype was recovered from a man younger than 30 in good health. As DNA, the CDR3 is TGTGCCAGCAGTAGGACAGGGCGAAGCTCCTACGAGCAGTACTTC. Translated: CASSRTGRSSYEQYF. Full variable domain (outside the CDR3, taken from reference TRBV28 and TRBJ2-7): DVKVTQSSRYLVKRTGEKVFLECVQDMDHENMFWYRQDPGLGLRLIYFSYDVKMKEKGDIPEGYSVSREKKERFSLILESASTNQTSMYLCASSRTGRSSYEQYFGPGTRLTVT.